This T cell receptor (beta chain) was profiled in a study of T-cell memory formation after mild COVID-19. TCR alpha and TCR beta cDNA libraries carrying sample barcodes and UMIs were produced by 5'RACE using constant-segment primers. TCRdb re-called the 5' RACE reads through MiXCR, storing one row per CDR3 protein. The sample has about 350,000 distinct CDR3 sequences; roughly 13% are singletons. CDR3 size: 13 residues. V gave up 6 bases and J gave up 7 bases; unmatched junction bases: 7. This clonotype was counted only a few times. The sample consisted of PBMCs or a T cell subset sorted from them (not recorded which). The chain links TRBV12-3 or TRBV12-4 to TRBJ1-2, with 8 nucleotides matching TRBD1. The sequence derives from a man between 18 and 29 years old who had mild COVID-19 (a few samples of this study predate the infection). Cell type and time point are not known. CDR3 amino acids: CASSLGQEVGYTF. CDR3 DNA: TGTGCCAGCAGCCTGGGACAGGAAGTTGGCTACACCTTC.